This T cell receptor (beta chain) stems from a study of blood T cell repertoires in COVID-19. As processed by the authors: Reference gene primer amplification gave nucleated cell count estimates. Clones were sequenced by immunoSEQ multiplex PCR, and TCRdb holds only the in-frame ones, with some missing. The DNA gave D and trimming, while V, J and clone size come from that table. The sample records about 140,000 clones, roughly 80% being singletons. V lost 5 bases, J lost 2 bases, and 6 bases stayed unmatched. This CDR3 comprises 15 residues. Germline lookup yields CDR1 SGHVS and CDR2 FNYEAQ. The chain has TRBV7-6 and TRBJ2-3, with TRBD1 identical over 8 bases. The sequenced sample was peripheral blood. The receptor comes from a human donor in a cohort sampled during active COVID-19. As DNA, the CDR3 is TGTGCCAGCAGCACAGGACAGGGCCTCACAGATACGCAGTATTTT. Translation: CASSTGQGLTDTQYF.